This paragraph covers one T cell receptor beta chain sequence. The antigen is undetermined. Germline V CDR1 and CDR2: SQVTM, ANQGSEA. Losses at the gene ends were 7 bases for V and 1 base for J; bases not matched to a gene: 7. The CDR3 is made up of 16 amino acids. The data originate from a study of early T cells in non-severe SARS-CoV-2 infection. In the study overall: Sequencing input comprised bulk RNA from unsorted whole blood; chain pairing was not available.

Individual cDNA molecules carried attached unique molecular identifiers. Each CDR3 protein gets one entry after TCRdb re-called the 5' RACE reads with MiXCR. The table records about 36,000 distinct CDR3 sequences, approximately 4.1% of them present only once. Study results and limitations: Matching against VDJdb likely underestimated virus-specific expansions, favoring anti-spike CD8.

Sequencing input: whole blood. The chain couples TRBV29-1 to TRBJ2-2; 12 bases line up with TRBD1. The TCR comes from an adult who was a healthcare worker with PCR-confirmed SARS-CoV-2 infection or an uninfected control (not recorded which). CDR3 sequence: CSAGTGGARNTGELFF. CDR3 DNA sequence: TGCAGCGCGGGGACAGGGGGCGCTCGGAACACCGGGGAGCTGTTTTTT.